The following is a TCR beta chain sequence with its context. The clone's antigen remains unknown. Base qualities are not at hand, and no much larger clone is one base apart. This sample was taken from a study of cytotoxic CD8 clonotypes in ibrutinib-treated CLL (dated by TCRdb to 2020 to 2022). Study-wide context: The cohort included roughly 15 treatment-naive and eleven to twelve relapsed/refractory patients; some 18 were IGHV unmutated. All remission and progressive disease samples were collected while patients were still receiving ibrutinib. Responses were partial in around 25 patients and complete in 2; after median approximately 5.5 years follow-up, about 14 stayed in remission and about twelve progressed. Response samples were obtained after a median of 12 months of treatment, with a range of roughly 6 to 36 months. Longitudinal samples were obtainable from about 30% of the 86 participants in the trial. Cryopreserved peripheral blood mononuclear cells were obtained before treatment, at response, and at either sustained remission or disease progression. An average of 255,043 productive templates and 80,000 to 95,000 productive rearrangements was obtained per sample. The research as a whole found: Clonality rose at ibrutinib response, remained stable during sustained remission, and dropped back toward baseline at progression. At baseline, clonality was higher than in age-matched healthy donors and showed a strong correlation with circulating CD8+ T-cell counts. Public clonotypes were found to be uncommon and were observed to contract or remain stable during treatment; the increase in clonality was shown to reflect expansion of private clonotypes at ibrutinib response. Sampling times were not matched between patients in sustained remission and patients whose disease was progressing, and lymph node repertoires were not examined.

The CDR3 starts with the cysteine, ends with the phenylalanine, and has 17 residues. Only the CDR3 DNA is retained, 51 bases long and in frame from the first base. Per the germline V gene, SNHLY is the CDR1 and FYNNEI is the CDR2. Between the V and J ends, shortened by 4 bases and 5 bases respectively, the junction contains 20 bases. A MiSeq instrument was used for deep resolution sequencing, which targeted depths ranging from 1 in 1 million up to 1 in 200,000 T cells, with coverage averaging 10x for each clonotype. The immunoSEQ hsTCRB Kit was used to generate the TCR beta libraries. Per the source publication's procedure: The data were analyzed with ImmunoSEQ Analyzer and ImmunoSEQ Data Assistant, and V, D and J gene assignments followed IMGT definitions. Clonality was computed as one minus normalized Shannon entropy of productive rearrangement frequencies, ranging from 0 to 1. Public clonotype analysis was restricted to overrepresented clonotypes comprising at least 0.05% of each patient's repertoire. Roughly 13 age-matched healthy donor repertoires from immuneACCESS were used as controls for clonality. Not all clones reach the TCRdb copy of this immuneACCESS table, which keeps in-frame sequences only. Checked studies attribute under half of the gap to unresolved V genes and leave the rest unexplained. V and J calls plus clone size are reproduced from that table; the DNA served to infer D and trimming. Recorded for this sample are under 150,000 clones; more than 85% of them occurred a single time. 10% to 14% of the sample belongs to the ten largest clones.

What the time point label conveys for this sample: 12 to 13 months on ibrutinib. For TCR beta library preparation, about 2 micrograms of genomic DNA was extracted from cryopreserved PBMCs. Longitudinal blood samples from CLL patients on ibrutinib monotherapy underwent high-throughput TCR beta sequencing. The patients were enrolled in a single-center, open-label phase 2 trial of ibrutinib monotherapy. This receptor chain uses TRBV2 and TRBJ2-2, with TRBD2 perhaps the D gene, on 5 matching bases. This clonotype was sampled from a human donor with chronic lymphocytic leukemia. The sample consisted of PBMCs, taken after 12 months of ibrutinib treatment. The bases read TGTGCCAGCAGTGGGAGACCCAGTAGCGATTCGACCGGGGAGCTGTTTTTT. Its translation is CASSGRPSSDSTGELFF.